The source of this TCR beta chain is a study of T cell responses to AZD1222 COVID-19 vaccine. The V and J ends lost 0 bases and 0 bases respectively, with 12 bases between them. In germline, CDR1 is SGHNT, CDR2 YYREEE (reference sequence). The CDR3 extends over 16 amino acids. Clones were sequenced by immunoSEQ multiplex PCR, and TCRdb holds only the in-frame ones, with some missing. This table holds roughly 100,000 clones, 88% found once. The chain couples TRBV5-4 to TRBJ1-1, with a tentative D call TRBD1 (5 bases). This clonotype was sampled from an adult in good health. Sequencing used peripheral blood, obtained on day 0 of AZD1222 vaccination. The CDR3 DNA sequence: TGTGCCAGCAGCTTGGAGGCGGGACGGTTGAACACTGAAGCTTTCTTT. It specifies CASSLEAGRLNTEAFF.